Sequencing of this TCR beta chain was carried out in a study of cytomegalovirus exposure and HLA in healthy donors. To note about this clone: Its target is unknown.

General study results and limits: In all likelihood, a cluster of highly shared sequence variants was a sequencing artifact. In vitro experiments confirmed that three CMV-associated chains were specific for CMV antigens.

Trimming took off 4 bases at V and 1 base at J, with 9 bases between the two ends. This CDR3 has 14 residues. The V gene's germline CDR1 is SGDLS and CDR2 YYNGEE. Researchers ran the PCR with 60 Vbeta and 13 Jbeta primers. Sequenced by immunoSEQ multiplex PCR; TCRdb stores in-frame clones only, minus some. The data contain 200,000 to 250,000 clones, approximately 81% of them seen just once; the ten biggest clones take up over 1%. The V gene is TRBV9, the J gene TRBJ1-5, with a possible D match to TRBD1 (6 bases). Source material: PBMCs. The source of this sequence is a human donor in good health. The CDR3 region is CASSSQGSNQPQHF. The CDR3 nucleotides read TGTGCCAGCAGCTCCCAGGGGAGCAATCAGCCCCAGCATTTT.